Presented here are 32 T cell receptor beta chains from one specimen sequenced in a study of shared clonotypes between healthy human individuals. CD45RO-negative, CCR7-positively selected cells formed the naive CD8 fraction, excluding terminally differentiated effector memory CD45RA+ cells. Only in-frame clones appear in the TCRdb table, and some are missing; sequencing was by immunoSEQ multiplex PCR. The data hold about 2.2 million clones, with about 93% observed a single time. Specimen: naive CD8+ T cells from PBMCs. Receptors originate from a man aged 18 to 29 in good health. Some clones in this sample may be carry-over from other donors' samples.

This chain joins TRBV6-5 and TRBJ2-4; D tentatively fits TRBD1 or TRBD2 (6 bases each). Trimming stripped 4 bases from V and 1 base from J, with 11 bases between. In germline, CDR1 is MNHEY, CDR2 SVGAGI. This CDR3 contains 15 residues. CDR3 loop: CASSLGGLAKNIQYF. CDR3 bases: TGTGCCAGCAGTTTGGGGGGCTTGGCCAAAAACATTCAGTACTTC.

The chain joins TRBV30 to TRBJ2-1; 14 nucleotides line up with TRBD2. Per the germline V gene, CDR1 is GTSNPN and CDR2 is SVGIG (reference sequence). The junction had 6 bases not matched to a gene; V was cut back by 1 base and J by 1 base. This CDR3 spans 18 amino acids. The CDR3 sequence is CAWSEPGLAGESYNEQFF. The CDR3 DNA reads TGTGCCTGGAGTGAACCGGGACTAGCGGGAGAATCCTACAATGAGCAGTTCTTC.

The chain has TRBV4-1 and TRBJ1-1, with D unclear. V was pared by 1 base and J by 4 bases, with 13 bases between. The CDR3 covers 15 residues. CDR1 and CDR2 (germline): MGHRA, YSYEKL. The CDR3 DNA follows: TGCGCCAGCAGCCAAGTTCTGGGTGGTTTCACTGAAGCTTTCTTT. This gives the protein CASSQVLGGFTEAFF.

CDR3 nucleotides: TGTGCCAGCAGCCAGGGACAGGCAAACTACGAGCAGTACTTC. Amino acid sequence: CASSQGQANYEQYF. The genes are TRBV14 and TRBJ2-7; 8 bases are a match to TRBD1. The CDR3 length is 14 residues. Germline V lookup: CDR1 SGHDN, CDR2 FVKESK. J was trimmed by 3 bases and V by 3 bases; bases with no gene match: 4.

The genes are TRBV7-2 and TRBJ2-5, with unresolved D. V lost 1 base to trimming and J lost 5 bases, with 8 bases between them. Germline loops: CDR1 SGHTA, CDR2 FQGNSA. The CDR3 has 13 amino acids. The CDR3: CASSLDPRETQYF. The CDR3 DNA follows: TGTGCCAGCAGCTTAGATCCCAGGGAGACCCAGTACTTC.

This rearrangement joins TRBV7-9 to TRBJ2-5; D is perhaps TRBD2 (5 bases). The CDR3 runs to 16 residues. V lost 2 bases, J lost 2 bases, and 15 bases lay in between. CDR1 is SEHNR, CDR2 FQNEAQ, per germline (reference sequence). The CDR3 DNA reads TGTGCCAGCAGCTTACCACCGGGGTACGATCAAGAGACCCAGTACTTC. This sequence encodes CASSLPPGYDQETQYF.

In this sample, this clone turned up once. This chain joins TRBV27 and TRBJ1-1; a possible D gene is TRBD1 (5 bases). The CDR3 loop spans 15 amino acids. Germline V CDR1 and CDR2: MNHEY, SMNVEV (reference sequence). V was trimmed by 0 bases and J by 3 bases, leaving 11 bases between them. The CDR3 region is CASSLSRGSHTEAFF. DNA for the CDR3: TGTGCCAGCAGTTTATCTCGGGGGTCCCACACTGAAGCTTTCTTT.

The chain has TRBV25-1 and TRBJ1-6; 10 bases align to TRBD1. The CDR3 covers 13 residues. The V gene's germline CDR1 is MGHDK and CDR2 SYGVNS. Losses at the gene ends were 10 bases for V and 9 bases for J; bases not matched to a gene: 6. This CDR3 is CATWTGGGSPLHF. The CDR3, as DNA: TGTGCCACCTGGACAGGGGGTGGTTCACCCCTCCACTTT.

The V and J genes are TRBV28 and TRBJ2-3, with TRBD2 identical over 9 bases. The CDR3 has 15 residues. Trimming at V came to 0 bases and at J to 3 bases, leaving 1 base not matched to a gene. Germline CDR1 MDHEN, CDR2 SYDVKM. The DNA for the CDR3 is TGTGCCAGCAGTTTATGGCGGGAGGGGACAGATACGCAGTATTTT. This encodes CASSLWREGTDTQYF.

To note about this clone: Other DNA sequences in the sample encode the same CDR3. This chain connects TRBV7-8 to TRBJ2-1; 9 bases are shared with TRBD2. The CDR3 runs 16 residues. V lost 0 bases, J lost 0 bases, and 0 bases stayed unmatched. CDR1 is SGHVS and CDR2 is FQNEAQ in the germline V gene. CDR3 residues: CASSLATSGSYNEQFF. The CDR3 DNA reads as TGTGCCAGCAGCTTAGCGACTAGCGGCTCCTACAATGAGCAGTTCTTC.

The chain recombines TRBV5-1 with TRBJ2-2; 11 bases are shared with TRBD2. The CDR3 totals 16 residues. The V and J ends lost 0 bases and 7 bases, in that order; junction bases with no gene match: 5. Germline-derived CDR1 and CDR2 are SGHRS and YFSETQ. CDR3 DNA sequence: TGCGCCAGCAGCTTGGGGCTAGCGGGAGGTGACGGGGAGCTGTTTTTT. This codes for CASSLGLAGGDGELFF.

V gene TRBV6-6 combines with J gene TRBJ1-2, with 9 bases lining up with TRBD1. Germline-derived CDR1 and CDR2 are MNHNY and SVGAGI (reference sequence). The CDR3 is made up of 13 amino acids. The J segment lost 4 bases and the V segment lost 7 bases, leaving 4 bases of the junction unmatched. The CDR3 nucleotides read TGTGCCAGCACCACAGGGGGCGCCTATGGCTACACCTTC. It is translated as CASTTGGAYGYTF.

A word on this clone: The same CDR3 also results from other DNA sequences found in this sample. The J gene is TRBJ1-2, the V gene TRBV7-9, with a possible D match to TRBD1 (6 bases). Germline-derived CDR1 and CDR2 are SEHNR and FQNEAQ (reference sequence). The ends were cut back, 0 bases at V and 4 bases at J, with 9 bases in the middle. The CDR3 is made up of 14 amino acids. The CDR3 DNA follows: TGTGCCAGCAGCTTAGCGCGGGGGCTCTATGGCTACACCTTC. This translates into CASSLARGLYGYTF.

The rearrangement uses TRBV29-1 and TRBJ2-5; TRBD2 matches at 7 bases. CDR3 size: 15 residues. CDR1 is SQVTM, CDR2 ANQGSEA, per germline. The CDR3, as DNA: TGCAGTACTGTGGGAGGGAGGGCAGTCCGAGAGACCCAGTACTTC. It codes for CSTVGGRAVRETQYF. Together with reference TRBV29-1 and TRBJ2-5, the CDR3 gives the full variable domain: SAVISQKPSRDICQRGTSLTIQCQVDSQVTMMFWYRQQPGQSLTLIATANQGSEATYESGFVIDKFPISRPNLTFSTLTVSNMSPEDSSIYLCSTVGGRAVRETQYFGPGTRLLVL.

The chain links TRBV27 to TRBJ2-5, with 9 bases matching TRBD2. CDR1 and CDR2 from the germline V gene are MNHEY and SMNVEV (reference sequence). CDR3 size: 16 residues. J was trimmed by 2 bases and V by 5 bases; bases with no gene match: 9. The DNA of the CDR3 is TGTGCCAGCAGTCCCTACTCGACTAGCGGACAAGAGACCCAGTACTTC. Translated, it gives CASSPYSTSGQETQYF.

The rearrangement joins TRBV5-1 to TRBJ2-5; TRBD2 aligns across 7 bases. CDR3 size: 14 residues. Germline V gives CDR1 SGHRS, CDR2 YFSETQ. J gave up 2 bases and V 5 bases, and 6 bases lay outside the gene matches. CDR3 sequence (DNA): TGCGCCAGCAGGAATTCGGGACTACAAGAGACCCAGTACTTC. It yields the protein CASRNSGLQETQYF.

In DNA, the CDR3 is TGTGCTAGTGGGATAACACCGGGACTAGCGGGAGGGCGTGACGGGGAGCTGTTTTTT. Encoded protein: CASGITPGLAGGRDGELFF. The V and J genes are TRBV12-5 and TRBJ2-2, with 16 bases lining up with TRBD2. Germline V CDR1 and CDR2: LGHNT, FRNRAP. The CDR3 totals 19 residues. Unmatched junction bases numbered 14, after V lost 6 bases and J lost 7 bases.

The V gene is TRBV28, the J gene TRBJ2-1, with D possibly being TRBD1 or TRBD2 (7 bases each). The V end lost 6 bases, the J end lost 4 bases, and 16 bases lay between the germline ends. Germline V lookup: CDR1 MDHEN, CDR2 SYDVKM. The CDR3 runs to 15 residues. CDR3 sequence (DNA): TGTGCCAGCAGGCCTCAGGGGGGGCGTTACAATGAGCAGTTCTTC. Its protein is CASRPQGGRYNEQFF. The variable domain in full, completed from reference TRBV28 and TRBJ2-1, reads DVKVTQSSRYLVKRTGEKVFLECVQDMDHENMFWYRQDPGLGLRLIYFSYDVKMKEKGDIPEGYSVSREKKERFSLILESASTNQTSMYLCASRPQGGRYNEQFFGPGTRLTVL.

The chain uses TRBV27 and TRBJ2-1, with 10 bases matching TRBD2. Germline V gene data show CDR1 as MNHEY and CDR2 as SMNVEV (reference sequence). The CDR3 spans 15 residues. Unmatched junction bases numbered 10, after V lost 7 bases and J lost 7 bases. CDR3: CASTLGTSAGNEQFF. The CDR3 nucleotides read TGTGCCAGCACCTTGGGGACTAGCGCTGGTAATGAGCAGTTCTTC.

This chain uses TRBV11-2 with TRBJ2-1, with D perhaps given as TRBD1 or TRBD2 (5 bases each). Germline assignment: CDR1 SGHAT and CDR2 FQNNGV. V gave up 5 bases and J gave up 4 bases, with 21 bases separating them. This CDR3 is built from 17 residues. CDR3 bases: TGTGCCAGCAGCCACGGATGGGGGTTGGGCTCTTACAATGAGCAGTTCTTC. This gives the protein CASSHGWGLGSYNEQFF. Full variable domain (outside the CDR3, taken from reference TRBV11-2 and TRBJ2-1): EAGVAQSPRYKIIEKRQSVAFWCNPISGHATLYWYQQILGQGPKLLIQFQNNGVVDDSQLPKDRFSAERLKGVDSTLKIQPAKLEDSAVYLCASSHGWGLGSYNEQFFGPGTRLTVL.

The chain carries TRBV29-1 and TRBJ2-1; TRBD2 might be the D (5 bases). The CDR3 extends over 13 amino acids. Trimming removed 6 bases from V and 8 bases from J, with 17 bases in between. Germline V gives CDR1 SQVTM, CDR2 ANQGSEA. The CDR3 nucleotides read TGCAGCGTCAGCGGCACCTATCCGGATGAGCAGTTCTTC. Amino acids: CSVSGTYPDEQFF.

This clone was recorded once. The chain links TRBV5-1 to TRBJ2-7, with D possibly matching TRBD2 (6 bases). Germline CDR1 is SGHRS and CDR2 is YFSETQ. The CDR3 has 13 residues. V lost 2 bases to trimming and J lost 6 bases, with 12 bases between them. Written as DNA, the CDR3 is TGCGCCAGCAGCTTTGGAGGGGTAAGCGAGCAGTACTTC. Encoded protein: CASSFGGVSEQYF.

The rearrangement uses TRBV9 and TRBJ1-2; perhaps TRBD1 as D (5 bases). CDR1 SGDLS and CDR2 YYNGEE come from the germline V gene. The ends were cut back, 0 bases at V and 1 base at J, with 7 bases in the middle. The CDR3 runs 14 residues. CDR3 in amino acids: CASSVDGGNYGYTF. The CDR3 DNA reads TGTGCCAGCAGCGTAGACGGGGGTAACTATGGCTACACCTTC.

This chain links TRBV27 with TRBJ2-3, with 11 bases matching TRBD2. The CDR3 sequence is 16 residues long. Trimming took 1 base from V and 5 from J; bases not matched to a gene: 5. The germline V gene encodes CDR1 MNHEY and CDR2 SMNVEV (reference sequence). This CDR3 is CASSLLLAGGVDTQYF. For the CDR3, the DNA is TGTGCCAGCAGTTTATTATTAGCGGGAGGGGTAGATACGCAGTATTTT.

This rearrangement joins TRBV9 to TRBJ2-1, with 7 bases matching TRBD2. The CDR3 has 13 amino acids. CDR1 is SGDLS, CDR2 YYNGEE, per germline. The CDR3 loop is CATSSGDNNEQFF. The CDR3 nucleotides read TGTGCAACTTCTAGCGGCGATAACAATGAGCAGTTCTTC.

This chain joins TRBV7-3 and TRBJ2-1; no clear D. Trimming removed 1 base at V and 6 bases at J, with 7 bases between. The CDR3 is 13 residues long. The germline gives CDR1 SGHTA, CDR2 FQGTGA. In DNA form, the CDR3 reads TGTGCCAGCAGCTTAATGATCGGCAATGAGCAGTTCTTC. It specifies CASSLMIGNEQFF. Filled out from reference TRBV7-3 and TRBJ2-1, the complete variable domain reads GAGVSQTPSNKVTEKGKYVELRCDPISGHTALYWYRQSLGQGPEFLIYFQGTGAADDSGLPNDRFFAVRPEGSVSTLKIQRTERGDSAVYLCASSLMIGNEQFFGPGTRLTVL.

The CDR3 loop reads CASSHPLLAGGPDTQYF. DNA for the CDR3: TGTGCCAGCAGCCACCCGTTACTAGCGGGGGGGCCAGATACGCAGTATTTT. The rearrangement uses TRBV4-2 and TRBJ2-3; 13 bases line up with TRBD2. This CDR3 has 17 residues. Trimming cost V 3 bases and J 4 bases; bases outside gene matches: 7. Germline V gives CDR1 LGHNA, CDR2 YNFKEQ.

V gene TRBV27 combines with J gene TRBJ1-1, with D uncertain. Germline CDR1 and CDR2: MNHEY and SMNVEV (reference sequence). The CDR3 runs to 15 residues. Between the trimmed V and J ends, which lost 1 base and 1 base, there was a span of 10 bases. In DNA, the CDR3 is TGTGCCAGCAGTTTATACTTCCAGACGAACACTGAAGCTTTCTTT. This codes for CASSLYFQTNTEAFF.

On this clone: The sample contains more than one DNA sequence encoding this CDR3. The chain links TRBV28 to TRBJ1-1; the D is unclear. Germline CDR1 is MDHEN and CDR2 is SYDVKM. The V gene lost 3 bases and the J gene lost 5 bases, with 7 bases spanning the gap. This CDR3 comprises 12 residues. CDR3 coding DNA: TGTGCCAGCAGTTTGACGGGGACTGAAGCTTTCTTT. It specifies CASSLTGTEAFF.

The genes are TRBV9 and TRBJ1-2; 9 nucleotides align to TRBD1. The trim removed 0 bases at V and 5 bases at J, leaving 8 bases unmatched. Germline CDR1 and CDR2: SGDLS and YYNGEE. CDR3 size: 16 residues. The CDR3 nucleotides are TGTGCCAGCAGCGTAGCCCGGACCGGGACAGGGTATGGCTACACCTTC. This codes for CASSVARTGTGYGYTF. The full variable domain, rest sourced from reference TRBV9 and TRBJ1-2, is DSGVTQTPKHLITATGQRVTLRCSPRSGDLSVYWYQQSLDQGLQFLIQYYNGEERAKGNILERFSAQQFPDLHSELNLSSLELGDSALYFCASSVARTGTGYGYTFGSGTRLTVV.

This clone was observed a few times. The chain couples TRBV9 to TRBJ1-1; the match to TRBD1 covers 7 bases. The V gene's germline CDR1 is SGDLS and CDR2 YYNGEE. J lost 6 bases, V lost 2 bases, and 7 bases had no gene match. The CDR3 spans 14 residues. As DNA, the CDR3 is TGTGCCAGCAGCGTCCGGACTGACAGGGCTGAAGCTTTCTTT. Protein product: CASSVRTDRAEAFF.

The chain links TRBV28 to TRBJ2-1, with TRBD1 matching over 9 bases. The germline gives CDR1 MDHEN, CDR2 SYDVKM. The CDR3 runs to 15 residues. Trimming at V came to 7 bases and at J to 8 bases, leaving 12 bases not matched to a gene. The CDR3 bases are TGTGCCAGCACCCCGGCTCGGGACAGGGTCTATGAGCAGTTCTTC. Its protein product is CASTPARDRVYEQFF.